This T cell receptor (beta chain) was sequenced for a study of shared clonotypes between healthy human individuals. Details on this clone: Its antigen remains unknown. The same CDR3 arises from other DNA sequences in this sample as well.

Authors' data handling: Junction-only immunoSEQ data arrived without quality scores, meaning filtering differed. The data were produced by immunoSEQ multiplex PCR, yet TCRdb's version contains in-frame clones alone and is incomplete. For V, J and clone size, that table is used; D and trimming come from the DNA. The table includes approximately 1.9 million clones, 93% detected once. The naive CD8 subset, CD45RO-negative cells positively selected for CCR7, excluded terminally differentiated effector memory CD45RA+ cells. Study results and limitations: Clonotypes that were shared across a handful of donors made up 4.5% to 5% of naive CD4 clonotypes. When compared with the clonotypes that were shared by all four sorted-subset donors, the non-shared clonotypes turned out to have lower generation probabilities.

Germline CDR1 is MNHEY and CDR2 is SMNVEV (reference sequence). The V gene lost 4 bases and the J gene lost 5 bases, with 9 bases spanning the gap. The CDR3 sequence is 12 residues long. The chain uses TRBV27 and TRBJ2-7; D uncertain. This clonotype was obtained from a man aged 18 to 30 in good health. Some clones in this sample may be carry-over from other donors' samples. The specimen was naive CD8+ T cells from PBMCs. CDR3 sequence reads: CASSSLGHEQYF. DNA for the CDR3: TGTGCCAGCAGTTCTCTTGGGCACGAGCAGTACTTC.